What follows are 8 T cell receptor beta chains derived from one specimen sequenced in a study of OX40 agonist ivuxolimab in advanced cancers. The repertoire was sequenced with immunoSEQ multiplex PCR; TCRdb's copy has only in-frame clones and lacks some. Of nearly 50,000 clones in the sample, around nine tenths are singletons; the top ten hold 1.5% to 2%. The source material was CD4+ or CD8+ T cells sorted from blood, sampled in a trial of the OX40 agonist ivuxolimab. The receptors stem from an adult with an advanced solid tumor such as melanoma, head and neck, liver or kidney cancer.

The gene calls are TRBV6-5 and TRBJ2-1; 7 bases map to TRBD1. Looked up from germline, CDR1 is MNHEY and CDR2 is SVGAGI. The V and J ends lost 2 bases and 5 bases, in that order; junction bases with no gene match: 6. The CDR3 sequence is 15 residues long. The CDR3 bases are TGTGCCAGCAGTTACGGGACAGACCTAAACAATGAGCAGTTCTTC. Encoded protein: CASSYGTDLNNEQFF.

This clone came up once. The V gene is TRBV6-4, the J gene TRBJ2-5; D may match TRBD1 or TRBD2 (5 bases each). Trimming removed 0 bases at V and 2 bases at J, with 16 bases between. Germline loops: CDR1 MRHNA, CDR2 SNTAGT. The CDR3 sequence is 17 residues long. In DNA, the CDR3 is TGTGCCAGCAGTGACTCTCCCTTGGACACGGGGCAAGAGACCCAGTACTTC. It codes for CASSDSPLDTGQETQYF.

This chain uses TRBV6-6 with TRBJ2-7; D may match TRBD1 or TRBD2 (6 bases each). Trimming took off 4 bases at V and 1 base at J, with 11 bases between the two ends. CDR1 MNHNY and CDR2 SVGAGI come from the germline V gene (reference sequence). The CDR3 is 14 residues long. The CDR3 sequence: CASSLAGQSYEQYF. The DNA for the CDR3 is TGTGCCAGCAGTTTGGCGGGACAATCCTACGAGCAGTACTTC.

The CDR3 sequence: CASSDYEKGGSPLHF. The CDR3 bases are TGTGCCAGCAGCGACTACGAAAAGGGTGGTTCACCCCTCCACTTT. V usage is TRBV14 and J usage is TRBJ1-6; D is uncertain. This CDR3 spans 15 amino acids. Germline lookup yields CDR1 SGHDN and CDR2 FVKESK. Trimming took off 5 bases at V and 9 bases at J, with 17 bases between the two ends.

This clone occurred once. The chain links TRBV29-1 to TRBJ1-4, with D maybe TRBD1 (5 bases). The V end lost 5 bases, the J end lost 4 bases, and 8 bases lay between the germline ends. The CDR3 consists of 12 residues. Germline loops: CDR1 SQVTM, CDR2 ANQGSEA. CDR3 bases: TGCAGCGTTCGGCAGGGTAATGAAAAACTGTTTTTT. It encodes CSVRQGNEKLFF.

The CDR3 nucleotides are TGTGCCAGCAGCGAGACAGGTTGGGGGGAAAAACTGTTTTTT. This gives the protein CASSETGWGEKLFF. This chain uses TRBV9 with TRBJ1-4; a possible D gene is TRBD1 (6 bases). The V gene's germline CDR1 is SGDLS and CDR2 YYNGEE. The CDR3 runs to 14 residues. Trimming took off 3 bases at V and 8 bases at J, with 14 bases between the two ends.

V usage is TRBV6-1 and J usage is TRBJ1-5; D is unclear. The germline CDR1 and CDR2 sequences are MNHNS and SASEGT. The CDR3 length is 13 residues. V shed 4 bases and J shed 5 bases, with 9 bases lying between them. CDR3: CASSVRSDQPQHF. The CDR3 DNA reads TGTGCCAGCAGTGTTAGGAGCGATCAGCCCCAGCATTTT.

This chain connects TRBV6-1 to TRBJ2-3; 8 nucleotides match TRBD1. Trimming removed 8 bases from V and 3 bases from J; junction bases left unmatched: 4. The CDR3 has 13 amino acids. The germline V gene has CDR1 MNHNS and CDR2 SASEGT. This chain's CDR3 is CASGYRGTDTQYF. The CDR3 DNA is TGTGCCAGCGGCTACAGGGGGACAGATACGCAGTATTTT.